The T cell receptor (beta chain) under discussion was sequenced for a study of T cell responses to AZD1222 COVID-19 vaccine. Study background: Second-dose schedules of about 4 or about 12 weeks were combined. The study's findings and limits: The study identified only five or six AZD1222 recipients as seropositive at baseline. Mostly white British, mostly female donors; authors suggested clonal diversity may be underestimated.

The trim removed 4 bases at V and 0 bases at J, leaving 11 bases unmatched. This CDR3 has 19 amino acids. CDR1 SGHRS and CDR2 YFSETQ come from the germline V gene. Regarding this clone: Its cognate antigen is unknown.

Sequencing was performed with immunoSEQ multiplex PCR; in TCRdb, only in-frame clones are kept and a portion is missing. This sample has some 170,000 clones, with around nine tenths found just once. The TCR comes from an adult in good health. Sequencing was performed on peripheral blood, taken on day 0 of AZD1222 vaccination. The genes are TRBV5-1 and TRBJ2-6, with 9 bases lining up with TRBD1. The CDR3 nucleotides read TGCGCCAGCAGCATTACAGGACAGGGGCCTTTCTCTGGGGCCAACGTCCTGACTTTC. Translation gives CASSITGQGPFSGANVLTF.